This T cell receptor beta chain is drawn from a study of radiotherapy plus CTLA-4 blockade in lung cancer. The wider study: Of all patients, approximately 18% responded objectively and about 30% showed disease control. General study findings and limits: The best predictor of response was reported to be early blood T cell clone dynamics, with interferon-beta. After radiotherapy and ipilimumab, tumor-derived clones expanded in peripheral blood.

The repertoire was sequenced with immunoSEQ multiplex PCR; TCRdb's copy has only in-frame clones and lacks some. The data show about 45,000 clones, with roughly 60% seen just once and about a fifth held by the top ten. On this clone itself: As yet, its antigen is unknown.

Source: peripheral blood, taken from a patient treated with radiotherapy plus ipilimumab. This TCR was sampled from a human donor with non-small cell lung cancer who had a partial response to radiotherapy plus ipilimumab.

The CDR3 reads CASSQGLISGNSPLHF. CDR3 in DNA: TGTGCCAGCAGCCAAGGGCTGATTTCGGGTAATTCACCCCTCCACTTT. The rearrangement links TRBV4-2 to TRBJ1-6; D gene unclear. The CDR3 runs 16 residues. Germline loops: CDR1 LGHNA, CDR2 YNFKEQ. V was trimmed by 1 base and J by 6 bases, leaving 13 bases between them.